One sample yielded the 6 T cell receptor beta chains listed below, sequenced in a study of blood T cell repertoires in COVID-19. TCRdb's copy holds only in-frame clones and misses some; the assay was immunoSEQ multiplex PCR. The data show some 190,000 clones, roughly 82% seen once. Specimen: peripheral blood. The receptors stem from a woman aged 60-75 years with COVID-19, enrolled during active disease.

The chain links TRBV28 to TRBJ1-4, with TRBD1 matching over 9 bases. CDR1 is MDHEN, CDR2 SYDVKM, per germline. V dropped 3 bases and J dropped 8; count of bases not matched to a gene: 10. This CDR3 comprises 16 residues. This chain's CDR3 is CASSFSIGTGREKLFF. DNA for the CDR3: TGTGCCAGCAGTTTTAGTATTGGGACAGGGAGGGAAAAACTGTTTTTT.

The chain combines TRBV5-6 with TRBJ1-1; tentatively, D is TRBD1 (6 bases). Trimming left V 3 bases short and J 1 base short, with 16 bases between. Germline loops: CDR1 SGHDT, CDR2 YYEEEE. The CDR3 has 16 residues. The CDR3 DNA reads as TGTGCCAGCAGCTGGTCTGGGGGCGCGGGGAACACTGAAGCTTTCTTT. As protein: CASSWSGGAGNTEAFF.

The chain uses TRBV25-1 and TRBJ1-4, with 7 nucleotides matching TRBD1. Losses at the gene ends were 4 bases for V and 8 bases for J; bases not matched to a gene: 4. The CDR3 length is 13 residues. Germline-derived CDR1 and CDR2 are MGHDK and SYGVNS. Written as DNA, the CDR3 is TGTGCCAGCAGTGCGACAGGGAACGAAAAACTGTTTTTT. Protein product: CASSATGNEKLFF.

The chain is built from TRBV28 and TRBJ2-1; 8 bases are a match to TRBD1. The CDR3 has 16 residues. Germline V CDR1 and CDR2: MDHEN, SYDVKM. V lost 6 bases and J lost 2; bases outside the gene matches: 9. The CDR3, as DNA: TGTGCCAGCAGCTCCAATGACAGGGGCCCCTACAATGAGCAGTTCTTC. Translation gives CASSSNDRGPYNEQFF.

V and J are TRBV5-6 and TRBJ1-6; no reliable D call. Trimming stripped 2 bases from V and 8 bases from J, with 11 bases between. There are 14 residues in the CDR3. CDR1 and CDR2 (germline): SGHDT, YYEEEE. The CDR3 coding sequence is TGTGCCAGCAGCTTAGAGGGAGCGGATTCACCCCTCCACTTT. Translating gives CASSLEGADSPLHF.

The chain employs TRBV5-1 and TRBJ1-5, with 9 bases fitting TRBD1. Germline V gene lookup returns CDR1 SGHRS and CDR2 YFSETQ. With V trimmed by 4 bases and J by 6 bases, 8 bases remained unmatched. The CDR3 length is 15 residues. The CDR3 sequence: CASSPGGQGAQPQHF. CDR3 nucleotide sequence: TGCGCCAGCAGCCCGGGGGGACAGGGAGCTCAGCCCCAGCATTTT.